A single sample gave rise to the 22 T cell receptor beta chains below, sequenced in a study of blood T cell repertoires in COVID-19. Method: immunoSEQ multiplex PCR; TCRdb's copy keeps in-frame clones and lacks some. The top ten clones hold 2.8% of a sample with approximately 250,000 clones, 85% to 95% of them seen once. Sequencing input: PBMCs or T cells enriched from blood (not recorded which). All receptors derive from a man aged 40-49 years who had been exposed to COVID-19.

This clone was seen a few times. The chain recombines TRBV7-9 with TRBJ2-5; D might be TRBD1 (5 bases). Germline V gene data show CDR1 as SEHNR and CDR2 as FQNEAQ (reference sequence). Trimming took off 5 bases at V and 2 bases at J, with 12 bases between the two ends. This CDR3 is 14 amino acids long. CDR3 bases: TGTGCCAGCAGCCTCCAGGGTCGTCAAGAGACCCAGTACTTC. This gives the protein CASSLQGRQETQYF.

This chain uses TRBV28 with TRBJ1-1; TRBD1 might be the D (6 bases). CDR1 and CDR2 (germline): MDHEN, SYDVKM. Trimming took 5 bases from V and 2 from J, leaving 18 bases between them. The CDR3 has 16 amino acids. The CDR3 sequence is CASSLTRGAGNTEAFF. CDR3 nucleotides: TGTGCCAGCAGTCTGACCAGGGGTGCTGGCAACACTGAAGCTTTCTTT.

The CDR3 is CASSFGTSGNEQFF. CDR3 DNA sequence: TGTGCCAGCAGCTTCGGGACTAGCGGGAATGAGCAGTTCTTC. V gene TRBV5-6 combines with J gene TRBJ2-1; 12 nucleotides line up with TRBD2. CDR1 is SGHDT, CDR2 YYEEEE, per germline. V was pared by 2 bases and J by 7 bases, with 1 base of the junction left unmatched. CDR3 length: 14 residues.

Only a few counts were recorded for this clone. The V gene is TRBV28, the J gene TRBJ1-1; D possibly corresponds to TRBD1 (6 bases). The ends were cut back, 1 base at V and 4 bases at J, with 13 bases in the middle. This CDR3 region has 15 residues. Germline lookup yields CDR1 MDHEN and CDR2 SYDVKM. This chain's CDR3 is CASSLSQGWGTEAFF. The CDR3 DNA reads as TGTGCCAGCAGTTTATCCCAGGGGTGGGGCACTGAAGCTTTCTTT. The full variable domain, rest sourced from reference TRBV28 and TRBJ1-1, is DVKVTQSSRYLVKRTGEKVFLECVQDMDHENMFWYRQDPGLGLRLIYFSYDVKMKEKGDIPEGYSVSREKKERFSLILESASTNQTSMYLCASSLSQGWGTEAFFGQGTRLTVV.

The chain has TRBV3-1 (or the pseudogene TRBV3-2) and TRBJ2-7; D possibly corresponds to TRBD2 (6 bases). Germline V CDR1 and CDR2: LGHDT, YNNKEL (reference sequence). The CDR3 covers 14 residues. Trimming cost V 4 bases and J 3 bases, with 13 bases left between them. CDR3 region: CASSRGIGLYEQYF. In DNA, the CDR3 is TGTGCCAGCAGCCGCGGGATAGGCCTCTACGAGCAGTACTTC.

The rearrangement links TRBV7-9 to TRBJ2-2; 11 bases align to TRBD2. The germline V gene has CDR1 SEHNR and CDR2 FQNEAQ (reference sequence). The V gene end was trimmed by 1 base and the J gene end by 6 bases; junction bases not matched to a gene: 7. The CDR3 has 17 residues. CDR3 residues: CASSLGSLAGGPGELFF. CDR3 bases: TGTGCCAGCAGCTTAGGCTCCCTAGCGGGAGGCCCCGGGGAGCTGTTTTTT.

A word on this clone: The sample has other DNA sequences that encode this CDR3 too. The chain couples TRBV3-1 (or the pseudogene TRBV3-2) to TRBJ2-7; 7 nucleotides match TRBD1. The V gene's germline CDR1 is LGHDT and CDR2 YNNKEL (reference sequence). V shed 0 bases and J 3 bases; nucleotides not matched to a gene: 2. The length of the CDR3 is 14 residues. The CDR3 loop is CASSQDSGGYEQYF. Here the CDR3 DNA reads TGTGCCAGCAGCCAAGACTCAGGGGGCTACGAGCAGTACTTC.

Written as DNA, the CDR3 is TGTGCCAGCAGTCTCCTAGTCTCTACTGAGCAGTTCTTC. As protein: CASSLLVSTEQFF. V gene TRBV11-3 combines with J gene TRBJ2-1; D gene unclear. V was pared by 6 bases and J by 9 bases, with 15 bases between. CDR3 length: 13 amino acids. Germline loops: CDR1 SGHNT, CDR2 YENEEA.

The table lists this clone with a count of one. Here the CDR3 DNA reads TGTGCCAGTAGTGTTACAGGGGCGGCTGGAAACACCATATATTTT. Its protein product is CASSVTGAAGNTIYF. This rearrangement joins TRBV19 to TRBJ1-3, with 7 bases that match TRBD1. With 5 bases clipped from V and 2 bases from J, the junction kept 6 bases outside the gene matches. CDR1 is LNHDA, CDR2 SQIVND, per germline (reference sequence). This CDR3 region has 15 residues.

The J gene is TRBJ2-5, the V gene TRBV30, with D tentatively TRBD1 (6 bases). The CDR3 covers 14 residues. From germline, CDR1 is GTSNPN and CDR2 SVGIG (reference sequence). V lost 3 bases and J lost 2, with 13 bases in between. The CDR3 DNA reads TGTGCCTGGAGCCCAGGACAGTTTCAAGAGACCCAGTACTTC. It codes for CAWSPGQFQETQYF.

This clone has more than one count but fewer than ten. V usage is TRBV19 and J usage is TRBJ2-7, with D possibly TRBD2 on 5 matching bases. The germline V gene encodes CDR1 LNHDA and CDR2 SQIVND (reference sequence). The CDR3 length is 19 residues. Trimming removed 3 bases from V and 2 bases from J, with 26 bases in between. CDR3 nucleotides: TGTGCCAGTAGTATTTTTTTCCCCACACCGGGGATGATAGCCTACGAGCAGTACTTC. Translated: CASSIFFPTPGMIAYEQYF.

The CDR3 DNA sequence: TGTGCCAGTAGTAGGGGGGGACGCGCATATGGAAACACCTTC. It codes for CASSRGGRAYGNTF. The chain has TRBV19 and TRBJ1-2; a possible D gene is TRBD1 (5 bases). Germline CDR1 is LNHDA and CDR2 is SQIVND (reference sequence). The V gene lost 4 bases and the J gene lost 12 bases, with 21 bases spanning the gap. The CDR3 is made up of 14 amino acids.

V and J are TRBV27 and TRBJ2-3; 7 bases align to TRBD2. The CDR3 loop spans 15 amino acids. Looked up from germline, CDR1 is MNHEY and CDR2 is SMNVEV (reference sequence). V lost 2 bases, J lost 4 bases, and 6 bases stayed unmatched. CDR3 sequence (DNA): TGTGCCAGCAGTTTAGCGGGAGTACGGCCAGATACGCAGTATTTT. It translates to CASSLAGVRPDTQYF.

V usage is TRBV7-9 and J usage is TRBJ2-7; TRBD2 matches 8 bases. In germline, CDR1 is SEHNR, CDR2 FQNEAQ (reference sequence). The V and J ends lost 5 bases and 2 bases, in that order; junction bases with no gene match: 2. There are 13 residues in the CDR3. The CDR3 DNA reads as TGTGCCAGCAGCCGGGGACTAGCCTACGAGCAGTACTTC. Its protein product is CASSRGLAYEQYF.

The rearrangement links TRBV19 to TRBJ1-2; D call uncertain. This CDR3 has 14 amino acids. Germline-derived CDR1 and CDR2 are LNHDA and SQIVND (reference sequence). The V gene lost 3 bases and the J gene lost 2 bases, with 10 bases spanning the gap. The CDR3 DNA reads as TGTGCCAGTAGTATTGAACAGACCAACTATGGCTACACCTTC. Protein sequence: CASSIEQTNYGYTF.

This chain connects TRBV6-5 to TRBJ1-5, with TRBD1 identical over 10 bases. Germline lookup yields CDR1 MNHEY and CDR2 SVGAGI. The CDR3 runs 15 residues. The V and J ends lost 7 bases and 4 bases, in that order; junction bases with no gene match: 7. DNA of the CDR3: TGTGCCAGCATTGCCCCGGGACAGGGGAATCAGCCCCAGCATTTT. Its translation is CASIAPGQGNQPQHF.

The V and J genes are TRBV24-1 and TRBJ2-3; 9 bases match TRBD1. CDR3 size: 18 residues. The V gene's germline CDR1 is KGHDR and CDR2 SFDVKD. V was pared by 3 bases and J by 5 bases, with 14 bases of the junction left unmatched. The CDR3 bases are TGTGCCACCAGTGATCAGACGTACCGGGACAGGGTGGAAGATACGCAGTATTTT. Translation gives CATSDQTYRDRVEDTQYF.

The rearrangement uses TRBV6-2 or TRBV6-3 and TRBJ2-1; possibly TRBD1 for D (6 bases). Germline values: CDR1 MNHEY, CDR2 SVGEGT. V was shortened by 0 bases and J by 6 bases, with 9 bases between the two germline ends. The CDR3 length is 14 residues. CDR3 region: CASSYSEGVNEQFF. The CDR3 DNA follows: TGTGCCAGCAGTTACTCAGAGGGGGTCAATGAGCAGTTCTTC.

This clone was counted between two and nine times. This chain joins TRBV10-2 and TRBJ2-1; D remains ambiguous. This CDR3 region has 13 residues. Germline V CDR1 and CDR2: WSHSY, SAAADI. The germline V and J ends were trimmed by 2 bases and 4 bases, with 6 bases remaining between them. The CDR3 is CASSEGHYNEQFF. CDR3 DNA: TGCGCCAGCAGTGAGGGGCATTACAATGAGCAGTTCTTC.

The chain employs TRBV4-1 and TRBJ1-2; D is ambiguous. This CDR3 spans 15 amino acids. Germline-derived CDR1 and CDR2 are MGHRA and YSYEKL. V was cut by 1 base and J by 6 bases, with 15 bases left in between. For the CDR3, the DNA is TGCGCCAGCAGCCAAGGTGCGGAACATTCCGATGGCTACACCTTC. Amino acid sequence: CASSQGAEHSDGYTF.

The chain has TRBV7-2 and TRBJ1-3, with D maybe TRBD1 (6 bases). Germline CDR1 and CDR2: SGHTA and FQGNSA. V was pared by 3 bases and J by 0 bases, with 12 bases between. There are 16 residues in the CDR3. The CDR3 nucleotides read TGTGCCAGCAGCTTTGGACAGCCGAGCTCTGGAAACACCATATATTTT. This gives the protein CASSFGQPSSGNTIYF.

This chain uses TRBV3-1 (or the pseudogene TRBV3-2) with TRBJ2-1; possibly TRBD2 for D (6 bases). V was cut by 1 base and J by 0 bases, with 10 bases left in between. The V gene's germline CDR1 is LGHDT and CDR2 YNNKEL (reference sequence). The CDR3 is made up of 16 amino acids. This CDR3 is CASSQVLGSSYNEQFF. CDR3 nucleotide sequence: TGTGCCAGCAGCCAAGTGCTCGGGAGCTCCTACAATGAGCAGTTCTTC.